This is a list of T cell receptor beta chains from one sample in a study of CD8 T cells in ankylosing spondylitis. MiXCR, applied by TCRdb to the 5' RACE reads, yields one record per CDR3 protein. The profile covers 700,000 to 850,000 distinct CDR3 sequences, with over 9.5% appearing a single time and approximately 0.46% taken by the ten largest. The specimen sequenced was blood, either unsorted or a sorted T cell fraction (not recorded which). These TCRs come from a male donor with ankylosing spondylitis. CDR3s include the opening cysteine and the closing phenylalanine or tryptophan. The D gene is left open where the match is weak. Some rows mark clone size as missing; the rest say once, few, many or name a class of expanded clone.

few,TRBV7-2,-,TRBJ2-7,CASSLGPAHEQYF,TGTGCCAGCAGCTTGGGGCCGGCCCACGAGCAGTACTTC
few,TRBV29-1,-,TRBJ2-2,CSVGSSSGELFF,TGCAGCGTTGGTTCGTCTTCCGGGGAGCTGTTTTTT
few,TRBV2,TRBD2,TRBJ2-5,CASTLLGGKETQYF,TGTGCCAGCACCCTACTGGGGGGGAAAGAGACCCAGTACTTC
few,TRBV4-2,-,TRBJ1-1,CASSQGSAPNTEAFF,TGTGCCAGCAGCCAAGGGTCAGCCCCGAACACTGAAGCTTTCTTT
-,TRBV7-2,-,TRBJ1-4,CASSLVVADEKLFF,TGTGCCAGCAGCTTAGTGGTGGCTGATGAAAAACTGTTTTTT
-,TRBV7-3,-,TRBJ1-1,CASSLLAGTGTEAFF,TGTGCCAGCAGCTTACTAGCAGGAACGGGCACTGAAGCTTTCTTT
few,TRBV5-1,-,TRBJ2-7,CASSLAPSGEQYF,TGCGCCAGCAGCTTGGCCCCCTCCGGCGAGCAGTACTTC
-,TRBV30,-,TRBJ1-2,CAWSGNYGYTF,TGTGCCTGGAGTGGTAACTATGGCTACACCTTC
few,TRBV14,-,TRBJ2-1,CASSPSTRRQFF,TGTGCCAGCAGCCCCTCTACGAGACGGCAGTTCTTC
-,TRBV18,-,TRBJ2-7,CASSPPEVRYEQYF,TGTGCCAGCTCACCACCGGAGGTTCGGTACGAGCAGTACTTC
many,TRBV5-1,TRBD2,TRBJ2-7,CASSPTSGSYEQYF,TGTGCCAGCAGCCCGACTAGCGGGAGCTACGAGCAGTACTTC
many,TRBV6-5,TRBD1,TRBJ2-3,CASRLPGQGYYF,TGTGCCAGCAGGCTTCCGGGACAGGGTTACTATTTT
few,TRBV4-2,-,TRBJ1-1,CASSGAAGTEAFF,TGTGCCAGCAGCGGAGCAGCTGGAACTGAAGCTTTCTTT
few,TRBV20-1,-,TRBJ2-7,CSAEAPGVGEQYF,TGCAGTGCCGAAGCCCCGGGAGTGGGGGAGCAGTACTTC
many,TRBV12-3/TRBV12-4,TRBD1,TRBJ2-7,CASKRRRGQGNEQYF,TGTGCCAGCAAAAGGAGAAGGGGACAGGGCAACGAGCAGTACTTC
-,TRBV9,TRBD2,TRBJ2-2,CASSVRAGDTGELFF,TGTGCCAGCAGCGTAAGAGCGGGGGACACCGGGGAGCTGTTTTTT
many,TRBV12-3/TRBV12-4,TRBD1,TRBJ2-5,CASSRGREETQYF,TGTGCCAGCAGCAGGGGGCGCGAAGAGACCCAGTACTTC